This T cell receptor (beta chain) stems from a study of cytomegalovirus exposure and HLA in healthy donors. Whole-study findings and limits: Cytomegalovirus association was assigned to 170 or so TCR beta chains.

J lost 11 bases, V lost 6 bases, and 24 bases had no gene match. The V gene's germline CDR1 is SNHLY and CDR2 FYNNEI. This CDR3 spans 17 amino acids. PCR involved 60 Vbeta and 13 Jbeta primers. The data were produced by immunoSEQ multiplex PCR, yet TCRdb's version contains in-frame clones alone and is incomplete. Of about 160,000 clones in the sample, 77% are singletons; the top ten hold around 1.5%. On this clone: As yet, its antigen is unknown.

The sequenced sample consisted of PBMCs. The receptor was isolated from a woman aged 30 to 39 in good health and CMV-seronegative. The chain carries TRBV2 and TRBJ2-5, with 7 nucleotides matching TRBD2. CDR3 sequence reads: CASRAPGLSAVVGEQYF. For the CDR3, the DNA is TGTGCCAGCAGAGCCCCGGGACTATCCGCCGTGGTGGGGGAGCAGTACTTC.